This T cell receptor (beta chain) was retrieved from a study of identical twins. From the 5' RACE reads, TCRdb called clonotypes with MiXCR, one entry per CDR3 protein. Among around 230,000 distinct CDR3 sequences listed, approximately 9% were seen once. Germline trimming cut 7 bases from V and 7 bases from J; bases unmatched to any gene: 6. The CDR3 has 13 amino acids. CDR1 is KGHDR and CDR2 is SFDVKD in the germline V gene. This clonotype was counted at least ten times. What was sequenced was memory (CD45RO+) T cells sorted from blood. The source is a woman aged 18-29 years in good health. The chain couples TRBV24-1 to TRBJ2-1; 7 bases match TRBD2. The DNA of the CDR3 is TGTGCCACCAGCCGAGCGGGATTAAATGAGCAGTTCTTC. As protein: CATSRAGLNEQFF.